The clone carrying this TCR beta chain was observed a handful of times. These data belong to a study of CDR3 diversity in severe acne. Trimming cost V 7 bases and J 4 bases; bases outside gene matches: 7. Per the germline V gene, CDR1 is MDHEN and CDR2 is SYDVKM. The CDR3 totals 14 residues. Each CDR3 protein is one row after TCRdb ran MiXCR on the PCR reads. The sample contains about 98,000 distinct CDR3 sequences, 45% to 60% of which appear only once. This receptor was obtained from a male donor with acne. Sequencing used blood. The chain combines TRBV28 with TRBJ2-1, with 7 bases that match TRBD2. This CDR3 is CASNLGEGYNEQFF. The DNA of the CDR3 is TGTGCCAGCAACCTGGGGGAGGGGTACAATGAGCAGTTCTTC.